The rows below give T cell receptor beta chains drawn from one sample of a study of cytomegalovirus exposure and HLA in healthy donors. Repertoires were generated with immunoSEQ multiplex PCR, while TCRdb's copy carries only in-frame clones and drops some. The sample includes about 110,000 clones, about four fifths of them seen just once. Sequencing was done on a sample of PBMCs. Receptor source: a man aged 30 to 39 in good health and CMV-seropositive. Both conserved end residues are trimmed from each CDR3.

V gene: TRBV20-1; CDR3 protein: SASAGFGYT
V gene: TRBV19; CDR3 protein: ASVDGGARNEQF
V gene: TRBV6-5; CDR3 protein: ASSYDSGAGGEKLF
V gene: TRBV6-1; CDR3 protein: ASSELLVGTGELF
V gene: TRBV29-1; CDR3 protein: SVRGHMSSGNTIY
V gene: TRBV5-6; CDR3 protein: ASSLGDTEAF
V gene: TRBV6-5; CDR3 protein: ASRQDRDTEAF
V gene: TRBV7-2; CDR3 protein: ASSFGQSTEAF
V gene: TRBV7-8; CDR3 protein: ASSFIYRGINEKLF
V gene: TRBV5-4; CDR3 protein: ASSSYSSTDTQY
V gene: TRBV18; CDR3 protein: ASSPPSIAGNTIY
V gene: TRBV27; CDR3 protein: ASSFGGGTGELF